The TCR beta chain described here comes from a study of cytomegalovirus exposure and HLA in healthy donors. Study as a whole: Genotyping of under 500 donors showed that 70% to 90% belonged to the Caucasian-associated ancestry cluster.

The germline CDR1 and CDR2 sequences are LGHNA and YSLEER. CDR3 size: 14 residues. Of note for this clone: Its matching antigen is unknown. One junction end does not reproduce the germline sequence, and a read error may be involved.

Broader study findings: Reports indicated that the classifier achieved high specificity and sensitivity in diagnosing cytomegalovirus status.

Primers included in the PCR were 60 Vbeta and 13 Jbeta primers. The assay was immunoSEQ multiplex PCR, and TCRdb's table has in-frame clones only and misses some. The sample yields 99,000 or so clones, approximately 81% seen once. The specimen was PBMCs. The receptor was derived from a man aged 25 to 45 in good health and CMV-seronegative. The chain combines TRBV4-3 with TRBJ2-7, with TRBD1 matching 8 bases. In nucleotides, the CDR3 is TGCGCCAGCAGCCAAGGGACAGGGTACTACGAGCAGTGCTTC. Translated, it gives CASSQGTGYYEQCF.